These 22 T cell receptor beta chains share one sample of origin, sequenced in a study of CD8 T cells in Susac syndrome. Random hexamers were used to reverse transcribe the RNA input (about 0.5 to 1 ug). Each CDR3 protein gets one entry after TCRdb re-called the immunoSEQ multiplex PCR reads with MiXCR. The profile covers 25,000 to 30,000 distinct CDR3 sequences, with about 95% appearing a single time and 0.25% to 0.35% taken by the ten largest. Sample: CD8+ T cells from PBMCs. The receptors stem from a human donor in good health.

V usage is TRBV11-2 and J usage is TRBJ1-1, with D tentatively TRBD1 (5 bases). The CDR3 contains 17 residues. The V end was cut by 0 bases, the J end by 0 bases, with 14 bases between. CDR1 is SGHAT, CDR2 FQNNGV, per germline. CDR3 sequence (DNA): TGTGCCAGCAGCTTAGAAGGTGAGGGACTTATGAACACTGAAGCTTTCTTT. Its protein product is CASSLEGEGLMNTEAFF.

The chain links TRBV12-3 or TRBV12-4 to TRBJ2-2; D is unresolved. The CDR3 contains 14 residues. V was shortened by 8 bases and J by 2 bases, with 12 bases between the two germline ends. The CDR3 coding sequence is TGTGCCAGCTTAGCCAGGAGTAACACCGGGGAGCTGTTTTTT. It codes for CASLARSNTGELFF.

The rearrangement joins TRBV28 to TRBJ2-7; no reliable D call. Trimming took 7 bases from V and 3 from J, leaving 10 bases between them. The CDR3 has 12 residues. Germline V gene sequence: CDR1 MDHEN, CDR2 SYDVKM. CDR3 protein: CASTALGYEQYF. The CDR3 coding sequence is TGTGCCAGCACCGCACTTGGCTACGAGCAGTACTTC.

The V gene is TRBV29-1, the J gene TRBJ2-5; D may be TRBD2 (5 bases). Germline values: CDR1 SQVTM, CDR2 ANQGSEA. The CDR3 has 11 amino acids. The V end lost 8 bases, the J end lost 4 bases, and 11 bases lay between the germline ends. The CDR3 bases are TGCAGCCTAGCTAGAGGAGAGACCCAGTACTTC. Translation: CSLARGETQYF. Using reference TRBV29-1 and TRBJ2-5 for the parts outside the CDR3, the full variable domain is SAVISQKPSRDICQRGTSLTIQCQVDSQVTMMFWYRQQPGQSLTLIATANQGSEATYESGFVIDKFPISRPNLTFSTLTVSNMSPEDSSIYLCSLARGETQYFGPGTRLLVL.

The rearrangement joins TRBV19 to TRBJ2-5; TRBD1 is a possible D gene (5 bases). This CDR3 contains 14 residues. The germline V gene encodes CDR1 LNHDA and CDR2 SQIVND (reference sequence). Trimming took off 1 base at V and 2 bases at J, with 8 bases between the two ends. CDR3 bases: TGTGCCAGTAGTATAGTTTACAGGCAAGAGACCCAGTACTTC. Encoded protein: CASSIVYRQETQYF.

The genes are TRBV29-1 and TRBJ2-3; 9 bases agree with TRBD1. Germline V gene sequence: CDR1 SQVTM, CDR2 ANQGSEA. The CDR3 has 13 amino acids. Unmatched junction bases numbered 2, after V lost 6 bases and J lost 1 base. As DNA, the CDR3 is TGCAGCGTACAGGGGGCGGGCACAGATACGCAGTATTTT. Translation gives CSVQGAGTDTQYF.

The chain combines TRBV10-3 with TRBJ2-2, with 7 bases lining up with TRBD1. Trimming took 1 base from V and 2 from J; bases not matched to a gene: 1. CDR3 length: 15 residues. The V gene's germline CDR1 is ENHRY and CDR2 SYGVKD. CDR3 nucleotide sequence: TGTGCCATCAGTGAGTGGGACAGTAACACCGGGGAGCTGTTTTTT. It codes for CAISEWDSNTGELFF.

The chain employs TRBV5-5 and TRBJ2-7; the D gene is possibly TRBD2 (6 bases). The V gene's germline CDR1 is SGHKS and CDR2 YYEKEE (reference sequence). The CDR3 loop spans 14 amino acids. V was clipped by 0 bases and J by 4 bases, with 11 bases between them. CDR3 in amino acids: CASSLVEGRYEQYF. The CDR3 DNA follows: TGTGCCAGCAGCTTGGTGGAGGGAAGGTACGAGCAGTACTTC.

This clonotype was counted a single time. The chain employs TRBV27 and TRBJ2-7; TRBD1 matches 8 bases. This CDR3 region has 14 residues. Losses at the gene ends were 4 bases for V and 2 bases for J; bases not matched to a gene: 4. Germline assignment: CDR1 MNHEY and CDR2 SMNVEV (reference sequence). CDR3 coding DNA: TGTGCCAGCAGTTCTTACAGGGGGACCTACGAGCAGTACTTC. This sequence encodes CASSSYRGTYEQYF.

The chain employs TRBV2 and TRBJ2-3, with D tentatively TRBD2 (5 bases). V lost 7 bases to trimming and J lost 1 base, with 15 bases between them. The CDR3 runs 15 residues. The germline CDR1 and CDR2 sequences are SNHLY and FYNNEI. CDR3 in DNA: TGTGCCAGCACCGGAACCCGAGCGGGCACAGATACGCAGTATTTT. Encoded protein: CASTGTRAGTDTQYF.

The rearrangement joins TRBV27 to TRBJ1-2; 10 nucleotides agree with TRBD1. The CDR3 runs 14 residues. Germline V gene data show CDR1 as MNHEY and CDR2 as SMNVEV (reference sequence). Germline trimming cut 6 bases from V and 8 bases from J; bases unmatched to any gene: 9. The CDR3 DNA is TGTGCCAGCAGCCCGGACAGGGGGAGTTACGGCTACACCTTC. It is translated as CASSPDRGSYGYTF.

The J gene is TRBJ2-1, the V gene TRBV6-2 or TRBV6-3; TRBD2 matches 9 bases. Germline assignment: CDR1 MNHEY and CDR2 SVGEGT. The CDR3 contains 13 residues. V dropped 7 bases and J dropped 14; count of bases not matched to a gene: 12. The CDR3 here is CASTYGAGGREFF. CDR3 DNA: TGTGCCAGCACCTATGGAGCGGGGGGAAGGGAGTTCTTC.

The chain employs TRBV27 and TRBJ2-2; tentatively, D is TRBD2 (6 bases). Per the germline V gene, CDR1 is MNHEY and CDR2 is SMNVEV (reference sequence). The CDR3 totals 12 residues. The V gene lost 8 bases and the J gene lost 4 bases, with 8 bases spanning the gap. CDR3 in amino acids: CASQEGTGELFF. The CDR3 nucleotides read TGTGCCAGCCAGGAGGGCACCGGGGAGCTGTTTTTT.

The chain uses TRBV3-1 and TRBJ2-3; D remains unclear. CDR3 length: 15 amino acids. The V gene lost 0 bases and the J gene lost 7 bases, with 14 bases spanning the gap. The germline V gene has CDR1 LGHDT and CDR2 YNNKEL (reference sequence). Here the CDR3 reads CASSQEPERPNTQYF. CDR3 bases: TGTGCCAGCAGCCAAGAACCTGAAAGGCCCAATACGCAGTATTTT.

The chain employs TRBV9 and TRBJ1-4; possibly TRBD1 for D (6 bases). The germline V gene has CDR1 SGDLS and CDR2 YYNGEE. The V end lost 3 bases, the J end lost 9 bases, and 15 bases lay between the germline ends. This CDR3 is 14 amino acids long. DNA for the CDR3: TGTGCCAGCAGCGAGGGGGGACACCCTCAAAAACTGTTTTTT. Residues: CASSEGGHPQKLFF.

The V call is TRBV7-2, the J call TRBJ2-3; 15 nucleotides agree with TRBD2. CDR1 and CDR2 (germline): SGHTA, FQGNSA. Trimming took 6 bases from V and 0 from J; bases not matched to a gene: 10. The CDR3 totals 19 residues. DNA of the CDR3: TGTGCCAGCAGAAGCCCCGGGACTAGCGGGGGGATAAGCACAGATACGCAGTATTTT. Translation gives CASRSPGTSGGISTDTQYF.

This clonotype was picked up a small number of times. The V and J genes are TRBV5-1 and TRBJ1-2; TRBD1 is a possible D gene (5 bases). The ends were cut back, 0 bases at V and 7 bases at J, with 10 bases in the middle. In germline, CDR1 is SGHRS, CDR2 YFSETQ. This CDR3 comprises 13 residues. The CDR3 region is CASSLEGVRGYTF. Written as DNA, the CDR3 is TGCGCCAGCAGCTTGGAAGGGGTGCGTGGCTACACCTTC.

V gene TRBV5-6 combines with J gene TRBJ2-2; 11 bases agree with TRBD1. This CDR3 contains 16 residues. After removal of 4 bases from V and 5 bases from J, the junction contained 7 bases not matched to a gene. Germline-derived CDR1 and CDR2 are SGHDT and YYEEEE. CDR3 sequence reads: CASSLPGQGVTGELFF. CDR3 in DNA: TGTGCCAGCAGCCTTCCGGGACAGGGGGTTACCGGGGAGCTGTTTTTT.

The rearrangement links TRBV9 to TRBJ1-1, with D tentatively TRBD1 (5 bases). V was cut by 0 bases and J by 0 bases, with 9 bases left in between. Germline CDR1 reads SGDLS; CDR2 reads YYNGEE. The CDR3 contains 15 residues. CDR3 sequence: CASSVAQGMNTEAFF. DNA for the CDR3: TGTGCCAGCAGCGTAGCCCAGGGCATGAACACTGAAGCTTTCTTT. Complete variable domain (other parts from reference TRBV9 and TRBJ1-1): DSGVTQTPKHLITATGQRVTLRCSPRSGDLSVYWYQQSLDQGLQFLIQYYNGEERAKGNILERFSAQQFPDLHSELNLSSLELGDSALYFCASSVAQGMNTEAFFGQGTRLTVV.

The chain links TRBV19 to TRBJ2-1; 9 bases agree with TRBD2. Germline V gene data show CDR1 as LNHDA and CDR2 as SQIVND (reference sequence). Trimming at V came to 3 bases and at J to 1 base, leaving 4 bases not matched to a gene. This CDR3 is 16 amino acids long. CDR3: CASSMNSGGSYNEQFF. In DNA form, the CDR3 reads TGTGCCAGTAGTATGAATAGCGGGGGTTCCTACAATGAGCAGTTCTTC.

V gene TRBV6-1 combines with J gene TRBJ2-1; 10 bases map to TRBD2. Losses at the gene ends were 0 bases for V and 10 bases for J; bases not matched to a gene: 12. Germline values: CDR1 MNHNS, CDR2 SASEGT. This CDR3 comprises 17 residues. CDR3 sequence: CASSEARIAGGGWEQFF. CDR3 sequence (DNA): TGTGCCAGCAGTGAAGCGCGGATAGCGGGGGGTGGGTGGGAGCAGTTCTTC.

The chain couples TRBV12-5 to TRBJ2-1; TRBD1 matches 8 bases. The V segment lost 1 base and the J segment 1 base; nucleotides outside the gene matches: 0. CDR1 and CDR2 from the germline V gene are LGHNT and FRNRAP. This CDR3 is 15 amino acids long. The CDR3 region is CASGLGQGSYNEQFF. CDR3 DNA: TGTGCTAGTGGTTTGGGACAGGGGTCCTACAATGAGCAGTTCTTC.